This T cell receptor (beta chain) was sequenced during a study of T cell responses to AZD1222 COVID-19 vaccine. Sequencing used immunoSEQ multiplex PCR; TCRdb keeps in-frame clones, though not all of them. The sample comprises more than 85,000 clones, less than 90% of which are singletons, and over 15% rests with the top ten. This CDR3 is built from 13 residues. Trimming pared 2 bases from V and 5 bases from J, leaving 6 bases between. The germline gives CDR1 KGHSH, CDR2 LQKENI. This rearrangement joins TRBV18 to TRBJ1-4; D call uncertain. This sequence originates from an adult in good health. Source: peripheral blood, taken on day 0 of AZD1222 vaccination. CDR3 sequence (DNA): TGTGCCAGCTCACCAGGATTGAATGAAAAACTGTTTTTT. It codes for CASSPGLNEKLFF.